The present T cell receptor beta chain was sequenced within a study of T cell responses to AZD1222 COVID-19 vaccine. Study-wide findings and caveats: The CD4 TCRs associated with vaccination extended across spike and predominated at 160-218 and 743-854. Donors skewed white British and female; clonal diversity was possibly underestimated.

The germline CDR1 and CDR2 sequences are SGHVS and FQNEAQ. The CDR3 totals 16 residues. V was clipped by 5 bases and J by 10 bases; unmatched bases: 15. On this clone: Antigen: not known.

Measured with immunoSEQ multiplex PCR; TCRdb has only the in-frame clones, and not every one. Among roughly 120,000 clones, roughly 90% were seen once, and the ten largest hold about 3.5%. The V call is TRBV7-8, the J call TRBJ2-3, with 10 positions matching TRBD1. The sequence was collected from an adult in good health. The starting material was peripheral blood, obtained on day 0 of AZD1222 vaccination. The CDR3 spells CASSSRQGANVIAQYF. In DNA, the CDR3 is TGTGCCAGCAGCAGCCGACAGGGGGCTAACGTGATCGCGCAGTATTTT. Full variable domain (remainder filled in from reference TRBV7-8 and TRBJ2-3): GAGVSQSPRYKVAKRGQDVALRCDPISGHVSLFWYQQALGQGPEFLTYFQNEAQLDKSGLPSDRFFAERPEGSVSTLKIQRTQQEDSAVYLCASSSRQGANVIAQYFGPGTRLTVL.